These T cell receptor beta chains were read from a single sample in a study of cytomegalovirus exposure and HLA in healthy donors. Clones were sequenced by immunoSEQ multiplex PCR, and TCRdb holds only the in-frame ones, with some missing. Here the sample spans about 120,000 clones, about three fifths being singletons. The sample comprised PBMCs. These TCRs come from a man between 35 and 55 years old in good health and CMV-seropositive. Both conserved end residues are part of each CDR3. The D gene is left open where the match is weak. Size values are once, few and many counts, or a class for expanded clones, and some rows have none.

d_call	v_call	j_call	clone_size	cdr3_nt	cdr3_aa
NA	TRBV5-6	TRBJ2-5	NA	TGTGCCAGCAGCCTCCCCCTAGGCCAAGAGACCCAGTACTTC	CASSLPLGQETQYF
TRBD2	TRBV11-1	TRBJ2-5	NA	TGTGCCAGCAGCTTACTAGCGGGGGGGCAAGAGACCCAGTACTTC	CASSLLAGGQETQYF
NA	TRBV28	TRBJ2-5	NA	NA	CASSFGEGKGVETQYF
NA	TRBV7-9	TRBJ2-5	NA	TGTGCCAGCAGCTTAGGCCTAGCCCTGCAAGAGACCCAGTACTTC	CASSLGLALQETQYF
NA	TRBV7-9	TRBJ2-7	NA	TGTGCCAGCAGCTTAGTGACTGGAGGGGTGAGCGAGCAGTACTTC	CASSLVTGGVSEQYF
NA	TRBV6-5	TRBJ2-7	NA	TGTGCCAGCAGCCTCTCGATCCCGCCGTACGAGCAGTACTTC	CASSLSIPPYEQYF
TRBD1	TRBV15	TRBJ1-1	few	TGTGCCACCAGCGACGGACAGGGGGCATGGACTGAAGCTTTCTTT	CATSDGQGAWTEAFF
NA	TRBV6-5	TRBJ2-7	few	TGTGCCACCTGGCAGGCCTTCGGCGAGCAGTACTTC	CATWQAFGEQYF
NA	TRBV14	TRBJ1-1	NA	TGTGCCAGCAGCCATGGGGGCGCGATGAACACTGAAGCTTTCTTT	CASSHGGAMNTEAFF
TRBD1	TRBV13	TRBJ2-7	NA	TGTGCCAGCAGCTTCCAGGACAGGGGATACGAGCAGTACTTC	CASSFQDRGYEQYF
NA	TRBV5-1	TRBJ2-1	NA	TGCGCCAGCAGCACAAACAATCGGGGGGAGCAGTTCTTC	CASSTNNRGEQFF
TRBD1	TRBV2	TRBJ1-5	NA	TGTGCCAGCAGCGGGACAGGGGCCCCCAACCAGCCCCAGCATTTT	CASSGTGAPNQPQHF
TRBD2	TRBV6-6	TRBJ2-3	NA	TGTGCCAGCAGCCTAGCGGGGGGCACAGATACGCAGTATTTT	CASSLAGGTDTQYF
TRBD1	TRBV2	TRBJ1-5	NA	TGTGCCAGCAGACTCTTATCCTCGGGACAGTCGCAGCCCCAGCATTTT	CASRLLSSGQSQPQHF
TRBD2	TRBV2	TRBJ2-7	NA	TGTGCCAGCAGTGTTTGGGGGGGTTCCTACGAGCAGTACTTC	CASSVWGGSYEQYF
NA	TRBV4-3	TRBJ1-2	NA	TGCGCCAGCAGCCCGGGGGTTTCCAGTCGGGGCTACACCTTC	CASSPGVSSRGYTF
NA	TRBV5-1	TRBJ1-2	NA	TGCGCCAGCAGCTTGGAAGAGGGCGTAGGCTACACCTTC	CASSLEEGVGYTF
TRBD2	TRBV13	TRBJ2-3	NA	TGTGCCAGCAGCTCCCTGGGACTAGCGGGAGGGGGTACAAGAGATACGCAGTATTTT	CASSSLGLAGGGTRDTQYF
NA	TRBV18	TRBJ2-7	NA	TGTGCCAGCTCACCACTCTCACAGCCAAGCTACGAGCAGTACTTC	CASSPLSQPSYEQYF
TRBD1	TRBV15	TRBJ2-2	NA	TGTGCCACCAGCAGAGCAGCTCCTGGACAGGAAAACACCGGGGAGCTGTTTTTT	CATSRAAPGQENTGELFF
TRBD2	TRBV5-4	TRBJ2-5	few	TGTGCCAGCACCCGCACCGGGGCGGGGGGGCGAGAGACCCAGTACTTC	CASTRTGAGGRETQYF
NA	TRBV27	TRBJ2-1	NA	TGTGCCAGCAGTTTACGGGGATATGAGCAGTTCTTC	CASSLRGYEQFF
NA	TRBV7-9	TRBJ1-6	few	TGTGCCAGTTCCCCAGGGCCTAATTCACCCCTCCACTTT	CASSPGPNSPLHF
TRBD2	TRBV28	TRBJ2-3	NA	TGTGCCAGCAGGACTAGCGGGGCACCCGGGACAGATACGCAGTATTTT	CASRTSGAPGTDTQYF
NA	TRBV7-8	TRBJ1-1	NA	TGTGCCAGCAGCTCCCAAGGAGGTTTCGACACTGAAGCTTTCTTT	CASSSQGGFDTEAFF
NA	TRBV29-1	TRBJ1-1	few	TGCAGCGTTGAAGATCAGGGGCAGGCTGAAGCTTTCTTT	CSVEDQGQAEAFF
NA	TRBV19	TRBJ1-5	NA	TGTGCCAGTAGTGCACCGCGACTACAGGGAAGCAATCAGCCCCAGCATTTT	CASSAPRLQGSNQPQHF
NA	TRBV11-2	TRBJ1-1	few	TGTGCCAGCAGCATCCGTGAGGGAAACACTGAAGCTTTCTTT	CASSIREGNTEAFF